A single sample gave rise to the 28 T cell receptor beta chains below, sequenced in a study of vaccination and CD4 T cells after COVID-19. Treatment indicated: approximately 9-day PBMC culture with coronavirus spike peptide pools or control peptides (ViraFEST assay). Cultured CD4+ T cells had their DNA profiled by the Oncomine TCR Beta short-read assay. One entry per CDR3 protein, called by TCRdb with MiXCR from the PCR reads. The sample has tens of thousands of distinct CDR3 sequences, 64% seen once; the top ten hold about 5%. Their cognate antigens are unknown. Material: CD4+ T cells from blood, cultured in vitro. Receptor source: a human donor who had recovered from COVID-19.

The rearrangement links TRBV30 to TRBJ1-5; no clear D. Germline V gene data show CDR1 as GTSNPN and CDR2 as SVGIG (reference sequence). Trimming took off 2 bases at V and 0 bases at J, with 5 bases between the two ends. The CDR3 is made up of 13 amino acids. The CDR3 DNA reads TGTGCCTGGAGTAGTACTAGCAATCAGCCCCAGCATTTT. Its translation: CAWSSTSNQPQHF.

V is TRBV11-2 and J is TRBJ1-2; TRBD1 matches 7 bases. V was pared by 1 base and J by 2 bases, with 7 bases of the junction left unmatched. Germline V gene sequence: CDR1 SGHAT, CDR2 FQNNGV. This CDR3 spans 16 amino acids. CDR3 region: CASSLGLDRLNYGYTF. In DNA, the CDR3 is TGTGCCAGCAGCTTAGGATTGGACAGGTTGAACTATGGCTACACCTTC.

The chain couples TRBV7-9 to TRBJ1-3, with TRBD1 matching 8 bases. The V gene end was trimmed by 8 bases and the J gene end by 2 bases; junction bases not matched to a gene: 5. Germline V gene data show CDR1 as SEHNR and CDR2 as FQNEAQ (reference sequence). The length of the CDR3 is 14 residues. The CDR3 nucleotides read TGTGCCAGCCTGACGGACAGGGCTGGAAACACCATATATTTT. It translates to CASLTDRAGNTIYF.

This clonotype was detected only once. The V gene is TRBV10-3, the J gene TRBJ2-3; 11 nucleotides align to TRBD2. CDR3 length equals 16 residues. The V segment lost 2 bases and the J segment 5 bases; nucleotides outside the gene matches: 6. Germline CDR1 and CDR2: ENHRY and SYGVKD. CDR3 DNA: TGTGCCATCAGTGAGCGGGGGCTAGCGGGAGGAGATACGCAGTATTTT. It yields the protein CAISERGLAGGDTQYF.

The rearrangement joins TRBV4-2 to TRBJ1-6; no clear D. The CDR3 totals 14 residues. Trimming removed 0 bases from V and 10 bases from J, with 10 bases in between. Germline CDR1 and CDR2: LGHNA and YNFKEQ. The CDR3 sequence: CASSQDSLDSPLHF. DNA of the CDR3: TGTGCCAGCAGCCAAGACAGTTTGGACTCACCCCTCCACTTT.

The chain recombines TRBV6-1 with TRBJ1-4; 10 bases are a match to TRBD1. Unmatched junction bases numbered 9, after V lost 6 bases and J lost 8 bases. Germline CDR1 and CDR2: MNHNS and SASEGT. The CDR3 spans 15 residues. CDR3 in DNA: TGTGCCAGCAGAGCATCGACAGGGGGCCGAGAAAAACTGTTTTTT. This sequence encodes CASRASTGGREKLFF.

The chain couples TRBV20-1 to TRBJ1-2; 8 bases fit TRBD1. Germline V CDR1 and CDR2: DFQATT, SNEGSKA (reference sequence). With V trimmed by 5 bases and J by 6 bases, 5 bases remained unmatched. The CDR3 runs to 12 residues. The CDR3 sequence: CSAPDRGHGYTF. The CDR3 nucleotides are TGCAGTGCTCCAGACAGGGGCCATGGCTACACCTTC.

The chain couples TRBV20-1 to TRBJ2-7; 9 bases match TRBD1. The CDR3 is 15 residues long. Germline V gene data show CDR1 as DFQATT and CDR2 as SNEGSKA (reference sequence). The V and J ends lost 3 bases and 5 bases, in that order; junction bases with no gene match: 11. The CDR3 nucleotides read TGCAGTGCTAGCAAGTCCGGGACAGGGAGCCACGAGCAGTACTTC. It encodes CSASKSGTGSHEQYF.

This clonotype was seen a handful of times. The rearrangement uses TRBV27 and TRBJ1-5; D is ambiguous. V gave up 2 bases and J gave up 4 bases, with 6 bases separating them. CDR1 is MNHEY and CDR2 is SMNVEV in the germline V gene (reference sequence). The CDR3 totals 13 residues. The CDR3 protein is CASSLLGNQPQHF. The CDR3 DNA is TGTGCCAGCAGTTTACTGGGAAATCAGCCCCAGCATTTT.

In its sample, this clonotype was seen a few times. This sequence joins TRBV18 and TRBJ1-6; unclear D gene. The CDR3 runs 12 residues. Trimming stripped 5 bases from V and 7 bases from J, with 6 bases between. The germline V gene has CDR1 KGHSH and CDR2 LQKENI. The CDR3 is CASSNKNSPLHF. The DNA for the CDR3 is TGTGCCAGCTCAAACAAGAATTCACCCCTCCACTTT.

This CDR3 reads CASSLTDRPNEQFF. For the CDR3, the DNA is TGTGCCAGCAGCTTAACCGACAGGCCCAATGAGCAGTTCTTC. The chain has TRBV7-9 and TRBJ2-1; D possibly corresponds to TRBD1 (6 bases). The CDR3 consists of 14 residues. Germline-derived CDR1 and CDR2 are SEHNR and FQNEAQ (reference sequence). V was pared by 2 bases and J by 6 bases, with 11 bases between.

This clonotype has only a few counts. The rearrangement joins TRBV20-1 to TRBJ2-3; no definite D call. The germline V and J ends were trimmed by 6 bases and 3 bases, with 10 bases remaining between them. Germline CDR1 DFQATT, CDR2 SNEGSKA (reference sequence). This CDR3 contains 12 residues. CDR3 protein: CSAAIRTDTQYF. The CDR3, as DNA: TGCAGTGCCGCAATCCGTACAGATACGCAGTATTTT.

The V call is TRBV20-1, the J call TRBJ1-1; 9 positions match TRBD1. The germline gives CDR1 DFQATT, CDR2 SNEGSKA (reference sequence). CDR3 length equals 17 residues. Losses at the gene ends were 4 bases for V and 3 bases for J; bases not matched to a gene: 15. The CDR3 is CSANPSRTGVRDTEAFF. CDR3 in DNA: TGCAGTGCTAATCCCTCCCGGACAGGGGTGAGGGACACTGAAGCTTTCTTT.

The chain links TRBV20-1 to TRBJ1-1, with 7 bases that match TRBD1. From germline, CDR1 is DFQATT and CDR2 SNEGSKA (reference sequence). The CDR3 extends over 14 amino acids. J was trimmed by 3 bases and V by 5 bases; bases with no gene match: 9. This chain's CDR3 is CSARQGRTHTEAFF. The CDR3 DNA reads as TGCAGTGCTCGACAGGGTAGGACTCACACTGAAGCTTTCTTT.

This clonotype occurred a few times. J is TRBJ1-5 and V is TRBV6-5, with D maybe TRBD1 (6 bases). The CDR3 runs 14 residues. V lost 4 bases, J lost 5 bases, and 12 bases lay in between. Germline V gene sequence: CDR1 MNHEY, CDR2 SVGAGI. In DNA form, the CDR3 reads TGTGCCAGCAGTTTAAAGGGGGGGGATCAGCCCCAGCATTTT. Its translation is CASSLKGGDQPQHF.

The CDR3 loop is CASSLIGARPQHF. The CDR3 region has the DNA TGTGCCAGCAGCTTAATAGGGGCCAGGCCCCAGCATTTT. This chain connects TRBV7-2 to TRBJ1-5, with a weak D call TRBD1 (5 bases). Looked up from germline, CDR1 is SGHTA and CDR2 is FQGNSA. Trimming removed 2 bases at V and 9 bases at J, with 11 bases between. The CDR3 spans 13 residues.

The chain couples TRBV7-2 to TRBJ1-2; D possibly corresponds to TRBD1 (5 bases). This CDR3 spans 14 amino acids. The germline V and J ends were trimmed by 1 base and 6 bases, with 12 bases remaining between them. CDR1 is SGHTA, CDR2 FQGNSA, per germline. The CDR3 DNA sequence: TGTGCCAGCAGCTTAGATGGCAGGGTGGATGGCTACACCTTC. Protein product: CASSLDGRVDGYTF.

The CDR3 protein is CASSLGRSQNTEAFF. The CDR3 bases are TGTGCCAGCAGCTTAGGGCGATCACAGAACACTGAAGCTTTCTTT. The chain has TRBV7-9 and TRBJ1-1; no firm D call. V shed 1 base and J shed 1 base, with 10 bases lying between them. Germline V CDR1 and CDR2: SEHNR, FQNEAQ (reference sequence). This CDR3 region has 15 residues.

The chain is built from TRBV15 and TRBJ2-4; TRBD1 aligns across 12 bases. This CDR3 spans 16 amino acids. V lost 1 base, J lost 10 bases, and 8 bases stayed unmatched. CDR1 and CDR2 (germline): LNHNV, YYDKDF (reference sequence). The CDR3 loop reads CATSRGGTGGLGIQYF. In DNA, the CDR3 is TGTGCCACCAGCAGAGGGGGGACAGGGGGCCTCGGGATTCAGTACTTC.

The chain joins TRBV11-2 to TRBJ1-2, with D perhaps TRBD1 (5 bases). Per the germline V gene, CDR1 is SGHAT and CDR2 is FQNNGV. The CDR3 is made up of 16 amino acids. V was trimmed by 4 bases and J by 7 bases, leaving 22 bases between them. The chain's CDR3 is CASSSLMGRTAGGYTF. The DNA for the CDR3 is TGTGCCAGCAGCTCCCTCATGGGACGGACCGCGGGTGGCTACACCTTC.

In this sample, this clonotype turned up a few times. The chain combines TRBV7-2 with TRBJ2-4; D is uncertain. Trimming shortened V by 5 bases and J by 0 bases, and 5 bases separated the two germline ends. CDR3 size: 13 residues. Germline assignment: CDR1 SGHTA and CDR2 FQGNSA. The CDR3: CASSRLAKNIQYF. DNA of the CDR3: TGTGCCAGCAGCCGACTAGCCAAAAACATTCAGTACTTC.

The chain uses TRBV20-1 and TRBJ1-1; D is possibly TRBD1 (6 bases). The V gene lost 3 bases and the J gene lost 0 bases, with 17 bases spanning the gap. The CDR3 contains 16 residues. Per germline, CDR1 DFQATT and CDR2 SNEGSKA (reference sequence). CDR3 protein: CSASPDRGRMNTEAFF. The CDR3 DNA reads as TGCAGTGCTAGTCCGGACAGAGGGCGCATGAACACTGAAGCTTTCTTT.

The CDR3 sequence is CASSLFHQPQHF. The DNA of the CDR3 is TGTGCCAGCAGTTTATTCCATCAGCCCCAGCATTTT. The chain is built from TRBV28 and TRBJ1-5; D unclear. Germline V gene sequence: CDR1 MDHEN, CDR2 SYDVKM. V was shortened by 1 base and J by 5 bases, with 3 bases between the two germline ends. The CDR3 extends over 12 amino acids.

J is TRBJ2-1 and V is TRBV21-1; TRBD1 reflects the table's D call only, with no check against the DNA. TRBV21-1 is a pseudogene segment. The CDR3 consists of 16 residues. This CDR3 reads CASSKGGGSSRNEQFF. CDR3 nucleotide sequence: TGTGCCAGCAGCAAAGGTGGGGGATCCTCTCGCAATGAGCAGTTCTTC.

J is TRBJ2-7 and V is TRBV11-3, with 9 positions matching TRBD1. The CDR3 contains 15 residues. CDR1 and CDR2 (germline): SGHNT, YENEEA. The V gene end was trimmed by 5 bases and the J gene end by 4 bases; junction bases not matched to a gene: 9. CDR3 region: CASSLGQGKSYEQYF. For the CDR3, the DNA is TGTGCCAGCAGCCTCGGACAGGGGAAGTCTTACGAGCAGTACTTC.

This clonotype showed up just once. The gene calls are TRBV30 and TRBJ2-7; D unresolved. Germline CDR1 GTSNPN, CDR2 SVGIG (reference sequence). The CDR3 has 12 amino acids. V dropped 1 base and J dropped 4 bases, with 8 bases sitting between them. The CDR3 is CAWSGPLYEQYF. The CDR3 nucleotides are TGTGCCTGGAGTGGGCCTCTGTACGAGCAGTACTTC.

The chain has TRBV27 and TRBJ1-3; TRBD1 aligns across 7 bases. The CDR3 sequence is 13 residues long. V dropped 5 bases and J dropped 4; count of bases not matched to a gene: 2. The germline V gene has CDR1 MNHEY and CDR2 SMNVEV (reference sequence). The DNA of the CDR3 is TGTGCCAGCAGTGTGGACAGGGGAAACACCATATATTTT. Amino acids: CASSVDRGNTIYF.

This clonotype was observed a few times. The rearrangement joins TRBV12-3 or TRBV12-4 to TRBJ1-5; no clear D. This CDR3 has 15 amino acids. V was trimmed by 7 bases and J by 0 bases, leaving 13 bases between them. The CDR3 DNA is TGTGCCAGCACTGCAAAAGGGTCTAGCAATCAGCCCCAGCATTTT. Translated, it gives CASTAKGSSNQPQHF.